The clone carrying this T cell receptor (beta chain) has a single count. What it recognizes is unknown. The V gene's germline CDR1 is SGHTA and CDR2 FQGNSA. The CDR3 has 13 residues. V gave up 4 bases and J gave up 6 bases, with 9 bases separating them. The data originate from a study of T cell responses to AZD1222 COVID-19 vaccine. Study results and limitations: A rise in Spike-specific TCR breadth and depth followed two AZD1222 doses. The CD4 TCRs associated with vaccination extended across spike and predominated at 160-218 and 743-854.

Sequenced by immunoSEQ multiplex PCR; TCRdb stores in-frame clones only, minus some. The sample includes some 100,000 clones, roughly 87% of them seen just once. The clonotype was recovered from an adult in good health. Specimen: peripheral blood, collected on day 0 of AZD1222 vaccination. This rearrangement joins TRBV7-2 to TRBJ2-2; D might be TRBD1 (6 bases). This chain's CDR3 is CASSSGTPGELFF. The CDR3 DNA reads as TGTGCCAGCAGCTCAGGGACACCCGGGGAGCTGTTTTTT.